The 3 T cell receptor beta chains in this list originate from one sample, sequenced in a study of control samples from healthy donors and cancer patients. Here immunoSEQ multiplex PCR was the method, and the copy in TCRdb shows in-frame clones only, minus some. The table records 95,000 to 150,000 clones, 80% to 95% of them present only once. Sequenced sample: PBMCs. The receptors come from a man at least 80 years old with head and neck cancer.

The V and J genes are TRBV30 and TRBJ2-1; D is uncertain. This CDR3 is 13 amino acids long. Deletions cut 0 bases from V and 7 bases from J, with 10 bases between. Germline CDR1 is GTSNPN and CDR2 is SVGIG (reference sequence). The CDR3 DNA sequence: TGTGCCTGGAGTGTACGAGTGATAAATGAGCAGTTCTTC. As protein: CAWSVRVINEQFF.

J is TRBJ1-1 and V is TRBV30, with TRBD1 matching 8 bases. Germline CDR1 and CDR2: GTSNPN and SVGIG (reference sequence). The trim removed 1 base at V and 0 bases at J, leaving 4 bases unmatched. CDR3 size: 15 residues. CDR3 DNA sequence: TGTGCCTGGAGTGCCCGGACAGGGCTGAACACTGAAGCTTTCTTT. Residues: CAWSARTGLNTEAFF.

The chain joins TRBV4-1 to TRBJ2-4; 9 bases are shared with TRBD1. CDR1 is MGHRA and CDR2 is YSYEKL in the germline V gene. The V and J ends lost 4 bases and 0 bases, in that order; junction bases with no gene match: 4. The CDR3 consists of 16 residues. In DNA, the CDR3 is TGCGCCAGCAGCCTCACAGGGGGCGAAGCCAAAAACATTCAGTACTTC. Amino acid sequence: CASSLTGGEAKNIQYF.